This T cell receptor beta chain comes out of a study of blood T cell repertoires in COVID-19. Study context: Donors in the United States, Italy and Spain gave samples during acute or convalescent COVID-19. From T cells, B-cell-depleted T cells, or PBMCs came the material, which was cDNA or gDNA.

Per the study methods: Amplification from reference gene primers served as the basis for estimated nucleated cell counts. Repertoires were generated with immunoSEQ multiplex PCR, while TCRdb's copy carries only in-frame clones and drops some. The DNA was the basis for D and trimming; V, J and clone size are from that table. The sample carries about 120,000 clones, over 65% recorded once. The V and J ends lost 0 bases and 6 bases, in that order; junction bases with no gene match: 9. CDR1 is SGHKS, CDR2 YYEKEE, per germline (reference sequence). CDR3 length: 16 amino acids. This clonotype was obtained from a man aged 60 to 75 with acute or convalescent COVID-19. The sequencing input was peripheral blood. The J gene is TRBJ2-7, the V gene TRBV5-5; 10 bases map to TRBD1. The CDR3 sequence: CASSLVLRQGALEQYF. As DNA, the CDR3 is TGTGCCAGCAGCTTGGTTCTTAGACAGGGGGCCCTCGAGCAGTACTTC.